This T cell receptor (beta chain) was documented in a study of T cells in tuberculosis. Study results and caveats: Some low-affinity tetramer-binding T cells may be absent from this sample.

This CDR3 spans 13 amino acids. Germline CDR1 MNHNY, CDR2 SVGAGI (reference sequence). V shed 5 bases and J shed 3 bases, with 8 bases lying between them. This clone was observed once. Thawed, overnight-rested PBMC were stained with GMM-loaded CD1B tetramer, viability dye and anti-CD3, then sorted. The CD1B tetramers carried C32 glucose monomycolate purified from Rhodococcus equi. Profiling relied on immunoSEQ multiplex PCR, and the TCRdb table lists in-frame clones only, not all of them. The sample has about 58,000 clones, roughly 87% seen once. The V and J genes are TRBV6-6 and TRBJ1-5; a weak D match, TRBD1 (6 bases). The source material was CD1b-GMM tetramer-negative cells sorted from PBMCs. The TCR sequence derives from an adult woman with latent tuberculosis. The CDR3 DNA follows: TGTGCCAGCAGTGGACAGCACAATCAGCCCCAGCATTTT. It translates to CASSGQHNQPQHF.